This T cell receptor beta chain was recorded in a study of T cells in Graves' hyperthyroidism and ophthalmopathy (dated by TCRdb to between 2017 and 2020). General notes on the study: Peripheral blood samples were taken at initial diagnosis, before any treatment was given. TCR Vbeta CDR3 sequencing of 130 to 150 peripheral blood samples (roughly 43 ophthalmopathy, 75 hyperthyroidism and roughly 17 progressor patients) is reported in the paper. To identify distinguishing TCR V-J signatures, a discovery cohort of around 100 patients was used, comprising approximately 40 with Graves' ophthalmopathy and approximately 57 with stable Graves' hyperthyroidism. After blood sampling, hyperthyroidism patients were treated with methimazole at a starting dose of 30 mg daily, and ophthalmopathy patients were treated with high-dose intravenous methylprednisolone. An independent validation cohort of around 19 hyperthyroidism patients and about 16 patients who later progressed to ophthalmopathy tested prospective prediction of ophthalmopathy. For training and testing, the 95 to 100 patients in the discovery cohort were randomly divided in a 7:3 ratio. In addition, the study compared T-cell repertoires in thyroid tissue and in blood from roughly 6 Graves' hyperthyroidism patients. Overall study results and their limits: During validation, the model predicted progression to ophthalmopathy a median of about 5.9 months ahead of onset, with 60% to 71% sensitivity and roughly 75% specificity. No statistical method was used to fix the sample size in advance, and group allocation was not hidden from the investigators. In cross-validation, a model built on a 13 V-J signature told ophthalmopathy apart from stable hyperthyroidism with approximately 90% sensitivity and approximately 81% specificity, and in testing the same model reached 80%/75%. Blood samples also contained most of the expanded thyroid clonotypes (frequency above 0.001), which suggests that blood repertoires may reflect thyroid immune responses.

CDR1 is given as KGHSH and CDR2 as LQKENI, both from the germline V gene. Inclusive of the bounding cysteine and phenylalanine, the CDR3 is 12 residues long. Only the CDR3 part of the read is kept: 36 bases, read in frame from the first base. Trimming takes 2 bases off V and 7 bases off J; junction bases not matched to a gene: 1. This clonotype was counted at least ten times. The antigen it recognizes is unknown. No much larger clonotype is one base removed from it; base qualities were not supplied. TCR beta CDR3 regions were amplified from RNA transcripts. The first round of RT-PCR for the TCR CDR3 was performed with the HTBI primer set and the Qiagen OneStep RT-PCR kit. The libraries were constructed in a second round of multiplex PCR and then size-selected and purified. Libraries were sequenced paired-end with 100 bp reads on an Illumina HiSeq2000. On the study's bioinformatics: Raw data were processed with SOAPnuke, discarding reads with adapters, uncalled bases, mean Phred below 15, or no exact constant-primer or identifier match. COPE v1.2.5 was used to merge high-quality paired reads, and clonotypes were defined as unique nucleotide sequences. Clonotypes were aligned to IMGT TRBV, TRBD and TRBJ reference segments using MiTCR v1.1. The analysis included only V-J combinations with a frequency above 0.0001, which together covered 99% to 99.2% of the repertoires. The TCS score was defined as the ratio of F50 (clonal expansion) to E x V (chaos), calculated using BLOSUM62-based TCRdist between CDR3 peptides within each V-J. Welch's t-statistics and random forest reduced approximately 520 V-J features to about 13, which were used in a naive Bayes classifier (R e1071). Starting from the raw public reads, TCRdb applied fastp trimming at Q25, assembled clones with MiXCR and retained in-frame beta chains. When rows share a CDR3 protein, they turn into one entry using the most common DNA and genes. What appears here as the V and J calls and clone size reflects TCRdb's work, not the paper's. The sample table records hundreds of thousands of distinct CDR3 sequences; about a sixth of these occur just once. The top ten hold approximately 8% of the sample.

A patient counted as having stable Graves' hyperthyroidism if no progression to ophthalmopathy occurred over 18 months of follow-up. Hyperthyroidism patients were newly diagnosed, had a disease duration of under 2 months, and were aged 18 to 65 years. Any patient with an uncontrolled infection, another autoimmune disease, pregnancy or lactation was excluded. Diagnoses were established on the basis of clinical symptoms, serum thyroxine and TRAb, thyroid ultrasound, and orbital computed tomography. Ficoll-Paque density gradient centrifugation was used to isolate PBMCs from about 10 ml of fresh peripheral blood. Total RNA was extracted using Trizol reagent, and RNA quality was assessed on an Agilent 2100 Bioanalyzer.

Specimen: blood. This receptor chain uses TRBV18 and TRBJ1-2; TRBD1 matches 7 bases in the middle. This TCR derives from a young woman with Graves' hyperthyroidism. The CDR3 protein sequence reads: CASSPDRVGYTF. The bases read TGTGCCAGCTCACCAGACAGGGTTGGCTACACCTTC. This CDR3, with the reference TRBV18 and TRBJ1-2 proteins standing in past its ends, gives the full variable domain NAGVMQNPRHLVRRRGQEARLRCSPMKGHSHVYWYRQLPEEGLKFMVYLQKENIIDESGMPKERFSAEFPKEGPSILRIQQVVRGDSAAYFCASSPDRVGYTFGSGTRLTVV.